These 21 T cell receptor beta chains were all obtained from the same sample, sequenced in a study of post-analysis software for immune sequencing data. Broader study findings: Roughly five TRBV segments appeared more often in patients than in controls, and TRBV5-6, TRBV5-1 and TRBV20-1 were among these.

The TCR beta cDNA libraries carried unique molecular identifiers. In TCRdb, the PCR reads were re-called with MiXCR into one record per CDR3 protein. The sample lists about half a million distinct CDR3 sequences; nearly 45% were seen once. These receptors' antigens are unknown. Sequencing used blood. Receptor source: a girl aged 5-17 years with multiple sclerosis.

The chain has TRBV12-3 or TRBV12-4 and TRBJ2-3, with 9 nucleotides matching TRBD2. The CDR3 loop spans 14 amino acids. J gave up 13 bases and V 6 bases, and 14 bases lay outside the gene matches. The CDR3 region is CASSLSGGPDAEYF. CDR3 DNA: TGTGCCAGCAGCCTTAGCGGGGGTCCAGATGCGGAGTATTTT.

The V call is TRBV29-1, the J call TRBJ2-1, with 9 bases fitting TRBD1. Germline lookup yields CDR1 SQVTM and CDR2 ANQGSEA. V dropped 7 bases and J dropped 6; count of bases not matched to a gene: 7. The CDR3 runs 13 residues. The CDR3 sequence is CSGRTGDLNEQFF. Here the CDR3 DNA reads TGCAGCGGTAGGACAGGGGACCTCAATGAGCAGTTCTTC.

There are a few counts of this clonotype. The chain is built from TRBV12-3 or TRBV12-4 and TRBJ1-6, with 7 bases that match TRBD1. J lost 8 bases, V lost 3 bases, and 7 bases had no gene match. This CDR3 is 15 amino acids long. CDR3 nucleotide sequence: TGTGCCAGCAGTTTTAGGGGGGACAGTTATTCACCCCTCCACTTT. It encodes CASSFRGDSYSPLHF.

This clonotype was observed a handful of times. CDR3 sequence (DNA): TGTGCCATCAGTGAGTCGCAGGAAGGTGAAGCTTTCTTT. This codes for CAISESQEGEAFF. This rearrangement joins TRBV10-3 to TRBJ1-1; no clear D. The CDR3 consists of 13 residues. Germline V CDR1 and CDR2: ENHRY, SYGVKD. Trimming left V 0 bases short and J 7 bases short, with 9 bases between.

This clonotype was seen a few times. The CDR3 DNA sequence: TGCGCCAGCAACCGGGACAGGGGAACAGATACGCAGTATTTT. It codes for CASNRDRGTDTQYF. The V gene is TRBV10-1, the J gene TRBJ2-3; 10 nucleotides match TRBD1. V trimming: 7 bases; J trimming: 3 bases; junction bases outside the gene matches: 4. Germline V gives CDR1 WNHNN, CDR2 SYGVQD (reference sequence). This CDR3 region has 14 residues.

This clonotype was seen only a few times. V gene TRBV12-3 or TRBV12-4 combines with J gene TRBJ1-2; no definite D call. V lost 7 bases and J 7 bases, leaving 13 bases between the germline ends. The CDR3 loop spans 12 amino acids. The CDR3, as DNA: TGTGCCAGCATCCTTCGGGGAGGTGGCTACACCTTC. This translates into CASILRGGGYTF.

The V call is TRBV5-1, the J call TRBJ2-7; D unclear. V was clipped by 0 bases and J by 0 bases, with 13 bases between them. Germline assignment: CDR1 SGHRS and CDR2 YFSETQ. CDR3 length equals 16 residues. CDR3 DNA sequence: TGCGCCAGCAGCTTGGGAGGTGGGCTGGCCTCCTACGAGCAGTACTTC. This gives the protein CASSLGGGLASYEQYF. The full variable domain, rest sourced from reference TRBV5-1 and TRBJ2-7, is KAGVTQTPRYLIKTRGQQVTLSCSPISGHRSVSWYQQTPGQGLQFLFEYFSETQRNKGNFPGRFSGRQFSNSRSEMNVSTLELGDSALYLCASSLGGGLASYEQYFGPGTRLTVT.

Only a few counts were recorded for this clonotype. This chain links TRBV29-1 with TRBJ2-6; D not resolved. This CDR3 is built from 15 residues. V was pared by 2 bases and J by 4 bases, with 12 bases between. Germline CDR1 SQVTM, CDR2 ANQGSEA. This CDR3 reads CSVELPRSGANVLTF. The CDR3 DNA is TGCAGCGTTGAACTGCCTAGATCAGGGGCCAACGTCCTGACTTTC.

This chain joins TRBV2 and TRBJ2-4; 9 nucleotides align to TRBD1. J gave up 8 bases and V 8 bases, and 4 bases lay outside the gene matches. The CDR3 extends over 12 amino acids. Per germline, CDR1 SNHLY and CDR2 FYNNEI. CDR3 sequence: CASEDRGDIQYF. In DNA, the CDR3 is TGTGCCAGCGAAGACAGGGGGGACATTCAGTACTTC.

This clonotype has more than one count but fewer than ten. This chain uses TRBV12-3 or TRBV12-4 with TRBJ2-3; D gene ambiguous. The CDR3 runs 15 residues. Trimming took off 3 bases at V and 5 bases at J, with 15 bases between the two ends. CDR3 bases: TGTGCCAGCAGTTTTCCAGGAACAAGGAGAGATACGCAGTATTTT. It is translated as CASSFPGTRRDTQYF.

This clonotype was counted once. The chain links TRBV20-1 to TRBJ2-2, with TRBD2 matching 14 bases. The CDR3 extends over 14 amino acids. J was trimmed by 7 bases and V by 6 bases; bases with no gene match: 4. Germline V gene lookup returns CDR1 DFQATT and CDR2 SNEGSKA (reference sequence). The CDR3 DNA follows: TGCAGTGCCTGCGGACTAGCGGGAGGCGGGGAGCTGTTTTTT. This codes for CSACGLAGGGELFF.

This clonotype has just one count. The chain employs TRBV7-9 and TRBJ1-5, with D possibly TRBD1 on 5 matching bases. CDR1 is SEHNR, CDR2 FQNEAQ, per germline (reference sequence). V was cut by 3 bases and J by 2 bases, with 11 bases left in between. The CDR3 has 15 amino acids. CDR3 in amino acids: CASSLSREGNQPQHF. DNA of the CDR3: TGTGCCAGCAGCTTGTCCAGGGAGGGCAATCAGCCCCAGCATTTT.

The V call is TRBV5-1, the J call TRBJ2-7; 7 bases agree with TRBD1. The CDR3 length is 14 residues. CDR1 and CDR2 (germline): SGHRS, YFSETQ. Unmatched junction bases numbered 4, after V lost 2 bases and J lost 2 bases. CDR3 bases: TGCGCCAGCAGCTTCCTCGACAGGGCCTACGAGCAGTACTTC. It specifies CASSFLDRAYEQYF.

This clonotype showed up many times. Germline is not matched at one junction end, which may reflect a read error. The V call is TRBV7-2, the J call TRBJ2-5; D ambiguous. Germline lookup yields CDR1 SGHTA and CDR2 FQGNSA. The CDR3 sequence is 12 residues long. The CDR3 nucleotides read TGTGCCAGCAGTTTAGCTAGGGAGACCCAGTACTTC. It translates to CASSLARETQYF.

The chain couples TRBV7-2 to TRBJ2-3; unclear D gene. The CDR3 runs to 15 residues. Deletions cut 6 bases from V and 1 base from J, with 14 bases between. Germline CDR1 and CDR2: SGHTA and FQGNSA. The CDR3 is CASSLRYRGTDTQYF. In DNA, the CDR3 is TGTGCCAGCAGTCTTAGGTATAGGGGCACAGATACGCAGTATTTT.

V gene TRBV28 combines with J gene TRBJ2-1; 10 nucleotides align to TRBD2. CDR3 length: 18 amino acids. The germline V gene encodes CDR1 MDHEN and CDR2 SYDVKM. Losses at the gene ends were 5 bases for V and 1 base for J; bases not matched to a gene: 11. CDR3 nucleotides: TGTGCCAGCAGTCCCCGGGGAAGCGGGAGGGCTTCCTACAATGAGCAGTTCTTC. Residues: CASSPRGSGRASYNEQFF. The full variable domain, in which reference TRBV28 and TRBJ2-1 provide the parts outside the CDR3, is DVKVTQSSRYLVKRTGEKVFLECVQDMDHENMFWYRQDPGLGLRLIYFSYDVKMKEKGDIPEGYSVSREKKERFSLILESASTNQTSMYLCASSPRGSGRASYNEQFFGPGTRLTVL.

V and J are TRBV27 and TRBJ2-1; 9 bases are shared with TRBD1. The V gene's germline CDR1 is MNHEY and CDR2 SMNVEV (reference sequence). CDR3 size: 19 residues. V gave up 4 bases and J gave up 5 bases; unmatched junction bases: 18. In nucleotides, the CDR3 is TGTGCCAGCAGTTCCGCCGGGACAGGGTACCTATTAACTAACAATGAGCAGTTCTTC. This encodes CASSSAGTGYLLTNNEQFF.

This clonotype was counted only a few times. The CDR3 is CASRRAPGANVLTF. The CDR3, as DNA: TGTGCCAGCAGAAGGGCCCCTGGGGCCAACGTCCTGACTTTC. This chain joins TRBV7-3 and TRBJ2-6; D gene uncertain. Per the germline V gene, CDR1 is SGHTA and CDR2 is FQGTGA. V lost 6 bases, J lost 2 bases, and 8 bases lay in between. CDR3 length: 14 residues.

The gene calls are TRBV20-1 and TRBJ2-7; 7 bases map to TRBD1. The germline CDR1 and CDR2 sequences are DFQATT and SNEGSKA (reference sequence). The CDR3 totals 15 residues. The V and J ends lost 3 bases and 2 bases, in that order; junction bases with no gene match: 10. CDR3 nucleotide sequence: TGCAGTGCTAGTGGTAAGACAGGGTCCCCCTACGAGCAGTACTTC. It specifies CSASGKTGSPYEQYF.

There are a few counts of this clonotype. The rearrangement uses TRBV24-1 and TRBJ2-5, with 8 bases that match TRBD2. Trimming removed 5 bases from V and 9 bases from J; junction bases left unmatched: 10. Germline-derived CDR1 and CDR2 are KGHDR and SFDVKD. The CDR3 is made up of 14 amino acids. CDR3 sequence: CATSGSTSAGAQYF. The CDR3 DNA reads as TGTGCCACCAGTGGTTCGACTAGCGCGGGGGCCCAGTACTTC.

This sequence joins TRBV6-5 and TRBJ1-2; the D gene is possibly TRBD1 (6 bases). The CDR3 length is 14 residues. V was clipped by 6 bases and J by 4 bases, with 15 bases between them. Germline V gene lookup returns CDR1 MNHEY and CDR2 SVGAGI. CDR3 amino acids: CASSQDGGPYGYTF. Here the CDR3 DNA reads TGTGCCAGCAGCCAGGACGGGGGCCCCTATGGCTACACCTTC.